Presented here are 2 T cell receptor beta chains from one specimen sequenced in a study of blood T cell repertoires in COVID-19. Measured with immunoSEQ multiplex PCR; TCRdb has only the in-frame clones, and not every one. This sample yields under 150,000 clones, of which 65% to 85% are seen a single time; around 13% belongs to the top ten. Specimen: peripheral blood. All receptors come from a man aged 60 to 69 with active or convalescent COVID-19.

This chain connects TRBV28 to TRBJ1-2; D remains unclear. This CDR3 is 12 amino acids long. Germline V gene data show CDR1 as MDHEN and CDR2 as SYDVKM. V shed 3 bases and J shed 6 bases, with 8 bases lying between them. The CDR3 region is CASSFSKNGYTF. The DNA of the CDR3 is TGTGCCAGCAGTTTTAGTAAGAATGGCTACACCTTC.

This clone was recorded only once. V and J are TRBV11-2 and TRBJ2-7, with D perhaps matching TRBD2 (6 bases). Trimming took off 5 bases at V and 5 bases at J, with 13 bases between the two ends. The CDR3 runs to 13 residues. Germline CDR1 SGHAT, CDR2 FQNNGV. CDR3 protein: CASSPPGGNEQYF. The DNA of the CDR3 is TGTGCCAGCAGCCCGCCAGGCGGGAACGAGCAGTACTTC.